The clone carrying this TCR beta chain was seen only a few times. An end of the junction does not agree with germline; a read error may underlie this. Germline CDR1 reads SGHDN; CDR2 reads FVKESK. The CDR3 consists of 13 residues. The data derive from a study of CD8+ T cells in alopecia areata. Extraction and reverse transcription of RNA yielded cDNA as the sequencing template. Here immunoSEQ multiplex PCR was the method, and the copy in TCRdb shows in-frame clones only, minus some. The table has about 180,000 clones, roughly 60% seen once. The sample consisted of CD4+ T cells sorted from blood, taken at week 0. This rearrangement joins TRBV14 to TRBJ2-2; no clear D gene. The TCR sequence derives from a human donor with alopecia areata. The CDR3, as DNA: TGTGCCAGCAGCCAAGATTTTGGATCTGGATGGATCTTT. Encoded protein: CASSQDFGSGWIF.